This record looks at one T cell receptor beta chain sequence and its context. Sequencing used immunoSEQ multiplex PCR; TCRdb keeps in-frame clones, though not all of them. The sample shows about 120,000 clones, approximately 82% of them seen only once. Trimming cost V 1 base and J 10 bases, with 19 bases left between them. Germline values: CDR1 SGHTA, CDR2 FQGNSA. This CDR3 region has 15 residues. The data derive from a study of blood T cell repertoires in COVID-19. This sequence was found in a man aged 65 to 79 with active or convalescent COVID-19. Sequences were obtained from peripheral blood. This sequence joins TRBV7-2 and TRBJ1-2; D not resolved. CDR3 residues: CASSLDPSLGRDYTF. In nucleotides, the CDR3 is TGTGCCAGCAGCTTAGATCCTTCGTTAGGTCGGGACTACACCTTC.